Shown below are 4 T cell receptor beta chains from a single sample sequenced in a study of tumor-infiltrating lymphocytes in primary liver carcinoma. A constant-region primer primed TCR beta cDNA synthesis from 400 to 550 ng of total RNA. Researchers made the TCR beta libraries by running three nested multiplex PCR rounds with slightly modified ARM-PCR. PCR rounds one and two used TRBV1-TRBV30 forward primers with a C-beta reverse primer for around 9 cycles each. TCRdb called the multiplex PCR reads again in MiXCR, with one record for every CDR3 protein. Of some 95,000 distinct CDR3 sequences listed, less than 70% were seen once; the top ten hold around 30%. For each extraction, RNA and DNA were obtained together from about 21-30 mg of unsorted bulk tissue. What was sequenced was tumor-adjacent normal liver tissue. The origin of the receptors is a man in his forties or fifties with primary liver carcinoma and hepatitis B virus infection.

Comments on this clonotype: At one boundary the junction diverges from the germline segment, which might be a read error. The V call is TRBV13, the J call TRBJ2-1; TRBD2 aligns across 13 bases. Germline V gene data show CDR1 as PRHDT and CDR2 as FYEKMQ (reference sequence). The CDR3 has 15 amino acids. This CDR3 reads CASSRTSGSGDERFF. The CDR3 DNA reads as TGTGCCAGCAGCAGGACTAGCGGGAGTGGAGATGAGCGGTTCTTC.

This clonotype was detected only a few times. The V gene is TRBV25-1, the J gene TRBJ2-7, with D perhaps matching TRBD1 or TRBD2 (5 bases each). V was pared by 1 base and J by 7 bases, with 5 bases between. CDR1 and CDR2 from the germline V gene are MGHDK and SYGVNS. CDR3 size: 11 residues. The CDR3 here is CASSEWGEQYF. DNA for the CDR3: TGTGCCAGCAGTGAATGGGGGGAGCAGTACTTC.

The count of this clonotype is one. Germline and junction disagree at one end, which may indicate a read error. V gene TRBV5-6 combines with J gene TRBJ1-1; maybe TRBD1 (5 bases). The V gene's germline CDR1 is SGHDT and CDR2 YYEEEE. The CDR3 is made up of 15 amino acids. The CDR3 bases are TGTGCCAGCAGTGGAGGGGACGAAATGAACACTGAAGCTTTCTTC. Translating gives CASSGGDEMNTEAFF.

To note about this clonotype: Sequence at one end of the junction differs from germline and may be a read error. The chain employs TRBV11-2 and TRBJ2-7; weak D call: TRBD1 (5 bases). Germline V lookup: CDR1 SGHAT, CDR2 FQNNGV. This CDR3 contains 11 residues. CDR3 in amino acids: CVSRQSYEQYF. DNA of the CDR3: TGTGTCAGCAGACAGTCCTACGAGCAGTACTTC.